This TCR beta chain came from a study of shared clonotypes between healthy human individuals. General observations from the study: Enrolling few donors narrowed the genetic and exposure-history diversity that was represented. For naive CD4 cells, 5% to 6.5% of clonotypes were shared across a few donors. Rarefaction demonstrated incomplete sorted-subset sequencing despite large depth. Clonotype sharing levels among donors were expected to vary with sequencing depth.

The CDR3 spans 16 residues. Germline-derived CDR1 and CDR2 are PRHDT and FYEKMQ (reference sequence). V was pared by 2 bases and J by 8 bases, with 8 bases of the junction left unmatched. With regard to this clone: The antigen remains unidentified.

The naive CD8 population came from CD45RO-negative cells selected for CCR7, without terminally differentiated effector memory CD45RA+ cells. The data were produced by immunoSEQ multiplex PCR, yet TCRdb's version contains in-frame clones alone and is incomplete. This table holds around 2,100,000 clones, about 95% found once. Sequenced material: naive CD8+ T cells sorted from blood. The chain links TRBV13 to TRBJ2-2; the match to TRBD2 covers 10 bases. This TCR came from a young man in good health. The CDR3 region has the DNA TGTGCCAGCAGCTTAAGCGGGGGGGCATCACCTGGGGAGCTGTTTTTT. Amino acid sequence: CASSLSGGASPGELFF.